This TCR beta chain came from a study of blood T cell repertoires in COVID-19. Overall study: There were acute and convalescent COVID-19 samples, and they came from the United States, Italy and Spain.

This CDR3 region has 16 residues. V was clipped by 2 bases and J by 1 base; unmatched bases: 2. Germline lookup yields CDR1 KGHDR and CDR2 SFDVKD. Method: immunoSEQ multiplex PCR; TCRdb's copy keeps in-frame clones and lacks some. Found here are roughly 86,000 clones, roughly nine tenths of them singletons; the top ten hold 4.5% to 5.5%. The sample comprised peripheral blood. This chain joins TRBV24-1 and TRBJ1-3, with TRBD1 matching 9 bases. This TCR was sampled from a man in his fifties or sixties with active or convalescent COVID-19. In DNA, the CDR3 is TGTGCCACCAGTGATTCGGGACAGGGATCTGGAAACACCATATATTTT. Translation: CATSDSGQGSGNTIYF.